The entry below describes one TCR beta chain. Its antigen remains unknown. The data belong to a study of siplizumab effects on memory and regulatory T cells. General study results and limits: Siplizumab led to significantly less abundant alloreactive sequences that could be traced back to unstimulated CD4+ memory cells.

This CDR3 has 13 residues. The V gene's germline CDR1 is SNHLY and CDR2 FYNNEI. The V and J ends lost 6 bases and 4 bases respectively, with 11 bases between them. Repertoires were generated with immunoSEQ multiplex PCR, while TCRdb's copy carries only in-frame clones and drops some. The sample includes around 100,000 clones, about 93% seen only once; the top ten take roughly 0.6%. The V and J genes are TRBV2 and TRBJ2-3, with unresolved D. Sequencing used Tregs sorted from blood. The receptor's source is a human donor in good health. The CDR3 nucleotides read TGTGCCAGCAGCCGTTCTGGCCCAGATACGCAGTATTTT. Translating gives CASSRSGPDTQYF.